The rows below give T cell receptor beta chains drawn from one sample of a study of CD8 T cells in ankylosing spondylitis. TCRdb recomputed calls from the 5' RACE reads with MiXCR, one row per CDR3 protein. Here the sample spans about 240,000 distinct CDR3 sequences, 8% to 9.5% being singletons. What was sequenced was blood, either unsorted or a sorted T cell fraction (not recorded which). Receptors were obtained from a male donor with ankylosing spondylitis or in good health (not recorded which). Both conserved end residues are part of each CDR3. A D gene is named only where the DNA matches it firmly. For some rows the clone size is stated as once, few or many, or as a class when expanded; others skip it.

D	J	V	size	CDR3	DNA
TRBD1	TRBJ2-2	TRBV10-3	many	CAISGTESAGELFF	TGTGCCATTTCCGGGACAGAATCCGCCGGGGAGCTGTTTTTT
NA	TRBJ2-7	TRBV12-3/TRBV12-4	many	CASSLRKYEQYF	TGTGCCAGCAGTTTAAGGAAGTACGAGCAGTACTTC
TRBD1	TRBJ2-7	TRBV7-2	NA	CASSSLGTGSYEQYF	TGTGCCAGCAGCTCCCTTGGGACAGGATCCTACGAGCAGTACTTC
TRBD2	TRBJ2-3	TRBV20-1	NA	CSARVGGNTDTQYF	TGCAGTGCTAGAGTGGGGGGGAACACAGATACGCAGTATTTT
TRBD2	TRBJ2-2	TRBV20-1	many	CSALREGSTGELFF	TGCAGTGCCCTGAGGGAGGGGAGCACCGGGGAGCTGTTTTTT
NA	TRBJ2-5	TRBV7-2	many	CASSLALSVGTQYF	TGTGCCAGCAGCTTAGCGCTATCTGTAGGGACCCAGTACTTC
NA	TRBJ1-2	TRBV11-2	once	CAGTPDDRGYTF	TGTGCCGGCACCCCCGACGACCGGGGCTACACCTTC
TRBD1	TRBJ2-3	TRBV7-8	many	CASSTTRTGATDTQYF	TGTGCCAGCAGCACTACCCGGACAGGGGCCACAGATACGCAGTATTTT
NA	TRBJ2-7	TRBV20-1	few	CSAPTGTSYEQYF	TGCAGTGCCCCCACGGGGACTTCCTACGAGCAGTACTTC
NA	TRBJ1-2	TRBV6-5	many	CASSYDDSKGYGYTF	TGTGCCAGCAGTTACGACGACAGTAAAGGGTATGGCTACACCTTC
NA	TRBJ2-2	TRBV5-1	few	CASSFTGSGELFF	TGCGCCAGCAGCTTCACAGGGTCGGGGGAGCTGTTTTTT
NA	TRBJ2-7	TRBV4-1	few	CASSQADKAPSDEQYF	TGCGCCAGCAGCCAAGCCGACAAGGCCCCCTCCGACGAGCAGTACTTC
NA	TRBJ1-1	TRBV19	many	CASTPRGIPQRPFF	TGTGCCAGTACCCCAAGGGGGATCCCTCAGCGGCCTTTCTTT
NA	TRBJ2-5	TRBV27	many	CASSLSWGETQYF	TGTGCCAGCAGTTTATCGTGGGGCGAGACCCAGTACTTC
NA	TRBJ2-1	TRBV30	many	CAWSVRINEQFF	TGTGCCTGGAGTGTACGTATCAATGAGCAGTTCTTC
TRBD1	TRBJ1-2	TRBV7-3	many	CASSRGQGNGYTF	TGTGCCAGCAGCCGGGGACAGGGGAATGGCTACACCTTC
TRBD1	TRBJ2-1	TRBV11-2	many	CASSSRGDRSYNEQFF	TGTGCCAGCAGCTCCAGGGGGGACAGGTCCTACAATGAGCAGTTCTTC
NA	TRBJ2-4	TRBV18	many	CASSPLSGVSIAKNIQYF	TGTGCCAGCTCACCACTTAGCGGAGTCTCAATAGCCAAAAACATTCAGTACTTC
NA	TRBJ2-7	TRBV18	NA	CASSPPGKGVFPSEQYF	TGTGCCAGCTCACCACCGGGGAAGGGGGTTTTCCCTTCCGAGCAGTACTTC
NA	TRBJ2-5	TRBV20-1	NA	CSARAATGAASKETQYF	TGCAGTGCTAGAGCCGCCACGGGGGCCGCCTCAAAAGAGACCCAGTACTTC
NA	TRBJ1-4	TRBV19	many	CASSIWGSSNEKLFF	TGTGCCAGTAGTATCTGGGGGTCTTCTAATGAAAAACTGTTTTTT
TRBD2	TRBJ2-7	TRBV6-5	many	CASSYGTTPSSYEQYF	TGTGCCAGCAGTTACGGGACTACACCCTCCTCCTACGAGCAGTACTTC
TRBD1	TRBJ1-1	TRBV27	NA	CASSSLTGGWTEAFF	TGTGCCAGCAGTTCACTGACAGGGGGTTGGACTGAAGCTTTCTTT
NA	TRBJ1-1	TRBV6-1	many	CASSLTVVNTEAFF	TGTGCCAGCAGTCTAACGGTCGTTAACACTGAAGCTTTCTTT
NA	TRBJ1-2	TRBV27	many	CASSSSFPQGASYGYTF	TGTGCCAGCAGTTCCTCCTTCCCACAGGGAGCAAGCTATGGCTACACCTTC
TRBD2	TRBJ2-6	TRBV4-3	many	CASSQGEGFGANVLTF	TGCGCCAGCAGCCAAGGGGAGGGGTTCGGGGCCAACGTCCTGACTTTC
NA	TRBJ2-5	TRBV5-4	NA	CASSPALGAGETQYF	TGTGCCAGCAGCCCCGCGTTGGGGGCCGGGGAGACCCAGTACTTC
NA	TRBJ1-6	TRBV6-5	many	CASSSVGKDSPLHF	TGTGCCAGCAGTTCGGTCGGGAAGGATTCACCCCTCCACTTT
TRBD1	TRBJ1-6	TRBV27	NA	CASRAGGSYNSPLHF	TGTGCCAGCAGGGCAGGGGGCTCCTATAATTCACCCCTCCACTTT
NA	TRBJ1-1	TRBV11-1	many	CASSHPYLDRIQNTEAFF	TGTGCCAGCAGCCATCCCTACTTAGACAGAATACAAAACACTGAAGCTTTCTTT
TRBD2	TRBJ2-1	TRBV7-2	NA	CASSLARLAGGQNEQFF	TGTGCCAGCAGCTTAGCAAGACTAGCGGGGGGACAAAATGAGCAGTTCTTC
NA	TRBJ2-7	TRBV7-9	NA	CASALVLSYEQYF	TGTGCCAGCGCTTTAGTACTTTCCTACGAGCAGTACTTC
TRBD1	TRBJ2-6	TRBV29-1	few	CSAGQGGRGANVLTF	TGCAGCGCGGGACAGGGAGGGCGTGGGGCCAACGTCCTGACTTTC
NA	TRBJ2-7	TRBV5-1	many	CASSLNLEIGLSEQYF	TGCGCCAGCAGCCTAAATTTGGAGATTGGTCTCTCCGAGCAGTACTTC
TRBD2	TRBJ2-1	TRBV29-1	many	CSVAPLAAPNNEQFF	TGCAGCGTTGCGCCTCTAGCGGCCCCCAACAATGAGCAGTTCTTC
TRBD1	TRBJ1-1	TRBV27	NA	CASSLRKWDRAAEAFF	TGTGCCAGCAGTTTAAGGAAATGGGACAGGGCCGCTGAAGCTTTCTTT
NA	TRBJ2-7	TRBV20-1	many	CSAREGQAISYEQYF	TGCAGTGCTAGAGAAGGACAAGCGATTTCCTACGAGCAGTACTTC
NA	TRBJ1-1	TRBV7-9	NA	CASSSRIFPPEAFF	TGTGCCAGCAGCTCGCGGATTTTCCCCCCTGAAGCTTTCTTT
NA	TRBJ1-2	TRBV12-3/TRBV12-4	many	CASSWQLVYGYTF	TGTGCCAGCAGTTGGCAGCTAGTCTATGGCTACACCTTC
NA	TRBJ2-1	TRBV20-1	many	CSAKATGYPEQFF	TGCAGTGCTAAGGCAACAGGGTACCCTGAGCAGTTCTTC
TRBD2	TRBJ2-1	TRBV9	NA	CASSSGLGLYEQFF	TGTGCCAGCTCGTCGGGACTAGGATTGTATGAGCAGTTCTTC
TRBD2	TRBJ2-7	TRBV29-1	NA	CSVVGGSYEQYF	TGCAGCGTTGTAGGCGGGAGCTACGAGCAGTACTTC